The rows below give T cell receptor beta chains drawn from one sample of a study of OX40 agonist ivuxolimab in advanced cancers. TCRdb's copy holds only in-frame clones and misses some; the assay was immunoSEQ multiplex PCR. The data show some 87,000 clones, 94% seen once. Here the sequenced sample was CD4+ or CD8+ T cells sorted from blood, taken in a trial of the OX40 agonist ivuxolimab. These receptors came from an adult with an advanced solid tumor such as melanoma, head and neck, liver or kidney cancer. The CDR3 runs from the conserved cysteine through the conserved F or W. The D gene is left open where the match is weak. Clone size is not always given. Where it is, it says once, few, many or a class for expanded clones.

cdr3_aa cdr3_nt v_call clone_size d_call j_call
CASSLGFGTGLYEQYF TGCGCCAGCAGCTTGGGGTTTGGGACAGGCCTTTACGAGCAGTACTTC TRBV5-1 . TRBD1 TRBJ2-7
CASSLTGLAGETQYF TGTGCCAGCAGTTTAACCGGACTAGCGGGAGAGACCCAGTACTTC TRBV27 . TRBD2 TRBJ2-5
CASSLETSDPSYEQYF TGTGCCAGCAGCTTAGAGACTAGCGACCCGTCCTACGAGCAGTACTTC TRBV7-2 . TRBD2 TRBJ2-7
CASSPPRTGGTDTQYF TGTGCCAGCAGCCCGCCCCGGACAGGGGGCACAGATACGCAGTATTTT TRBV7-9 . TRBD1 TRBJ2-3
CASSSHSGDTDTQYF TGTGCCAGCAGCTCACATAGCGGAGACACAGATACGCAGTATTTT TRBV7-8 once . TRBJ2-3
CASSLVSSGTYEQYF TGTGCCAGCAGCTTGGTGTCTAGCGGAACCTACGAGCAGTACTTC TRBV5-6 . TRBD2 TRBJ2-7
CSVLVGGSVYEQYF TGCAGCGTTTTGGTCGGGGGCTCAGTCTACGAGCAGTACTTC TRBV29-1 . . TRBJ2-7
CASSLMGNTIYF TGTGCCAGCAGCTTAATGGGAAACACCATATATTTT TRBV11-3 once . TRBJ1-3
CASRYTGSVGTEAFF TGTGCCAGCAGGTATACAGGGAGCGTTGGCACTGAAGCTTTCTTT TRBV2 . . TRBJ1-1
CASSPTGGGWTEAFF TGTGCCAGCAGCCCTACGGGGGGCGGATGGACTGAAGCTTTCTTT TRBV13 . . TRBJ1-1
CASSQARGQGVFYGYTF TGTGCCAGCAGCCAAGCTAGGGGACAGGGTGTTTTTTATGGCTACACCTTC TRBV14 . TRBD1 TRBJ1-2
CASSPGQLPSYEQYF TGCGCCAGCAGCCCAGGACAACTACCGTCCTACGAGCAGTACTTC TRBV4-1 . . TRBJ2-7
CASSQDRGYNSPLHF TGCGCCAGCAGCCAAGATCGGGGGTATAATTCACCCCTCCACTTT TRBV4-3 . . TRBJ1-6
CASSQDPGLYEQYF TGCGCCAGCAGCCAAGACCCAGGACTCTACGAGCAGTACTTC TRBV4-1 . . TRBJ2-7
CASSYFGGERTGELFF TGTGCCAGCAGTTACTTCGGGGGAGAAAGGACCGGGGAGCTGTTTTTT TRBV6-5 . . TRBJ2-2
CASSHEVSSYNEQFF TGCGCCAGCAGCCATGAGGTAAGCTCCTACAATGAGCAGTTCTTC TRBV4-1 . . TRBJ2-1
CASSIGSGELFF TGTGCCAGCAGCATCGGGAGCGGGGAGCTGTTTTTT TRBV9 . . TRBJ2-2
CASSSGTSGSETQYF TGTGCCAGCAGTTCTGGGACTAGCGGGAGTGAGACCCAGTACTTC TRBV28 . TRBD2 TRBJ2-5
CASSFWGSSYEQYF TGTGCCAGCAGCTTTTGGGGAAGCTCCTACGAGCAGTACTTC TRBV5-8 . . TRBJ2-7
CASSSTGGDGYTF TGTGCCAGCAGCTCGACAGGGGGGGATGGCTACACCTTC TRBV5-4 . TRBD1 TRBJ1-2
CASSVDPGVAYNEQFF TGTGCCAGCAGCGTAGACCCTGGGGTCGCCTACAATGAGCAGTTCTTC TRBV9 . . TRBJ2-1
CAISVLWSATNEKLFF TGTGCCATCAGTGTGCTTTGGAGTGCAACTAATGAAAAACTGTTTTTT TRBV10-3 . . TRBJ1-4
CASSLPGQGSNQPQHF TGTGCCAGCAGCTTACCGGGACAGGGGAGCAATCAGCCCCAGCATTTT TRBV7-2 . TRBD1 TRBJ1-5
CASSLELAGHEQYF TGTGCCAGCAGCTTAGAGTTAGCGGGACACGAGCAGTACTTC TRBV7-2 . TRBD2 TRBJ2-7
CASSIGTDTQYF TGTGCCAGCAGTATCGGCACAGATACGCAGTATTTT TRBV7-2 . . TRBJ2-3
CATSSRLGRGREGQYF TGTGCCACCAGCAGCCGACTCGGGAGAGGGCGAGAAGGGCAGTACTTC TRBV15 once . TRBJ2-5
CASSVHPKEPNYGYTF TGTGCCAGCAGCGTACATCCAAAAGAACCTAACTATGGCTACACCTTC TRBV9 once . TRBJ1-2
CASSLYSGDTQYF TGTGCTAGCAGCCTTTATAGTGGGGATACGCAGTATTTT TRBV7-7 . . TRBJ2-3
CASSVARNNNEQFF TGTGCCAGCAGCGTAGCGAGAAATAACAATGAGCAGTTCTTC TRBV9 . . TRBJ2-1
CASSQGVGSAFF TGTGCCAGCAGCCAAGGGGTGGGGTCGGCTTTCTTT TRBV4-2 few . TRBJ1-1
CASSEDRWGVVRF TGTGCCAGCAGTGAAGATCGGTGGGGCGTAGTAAGGTTT TRBV6-1 . . TRBJ2-3
CASTTGGSYNEQFF TGTGCCAGTACAACAGGGGGCTCCTACAATGAGCAGTTCTTC TRBV27 . TRBD1 TRBJ2-1
CSVGQGRTEAFF TGCAGCGTTGGGCAGGGGCGGACTGAAGCTTTCTTT TRBV29-1 once . TRBJ1-1
CASSQDPSGTGELFF TGCGCCAGCAGCCAAGATCCTAGCGGGACCGGGGAGCTGTTTTTT TRBV4-1 . TRBD2 TRBJ2-2
CSVSGTGNEQYF TGCAGCGTCTCCGGGACAGGGAACGAGCAGTACTTC TRBV29-1 . TRBD1 TRBJ2-7
CASSFLAVLGTDTQYF TGCGCCAGCAGCTTCCTAGCGGTTCTTGGCACAGATACGCAGTATTTT TRBV10-1 . TRBD2 TRBJ2-3
CASSLAGGRNYEQYF TGTGCCAGCAGCTTAGCGGGGGGCCGTAACTACGAGCAGTACTTC TRBV7-2 . . TRBJ2-7
CASRLREGGSYEQYF TGTGCCAGCAGGCTGCGGGAGGGAGGGTCCTACGAGCAGTACTTC TRBV2 . TRBD2 TRBJ2-7
CASSPPGATPPYEQYF TGTGCCAGCAGTCCCCCGGGGGCGACCCCGCCGTACGAGCAGTACTTC TRBV27 . . TRBJ2-7
CASSQGDRGTQPGAFF TGTGCCAGCAGCCAAGGGGACAGGGGTACGCAACCAGGAGCTTTCTTT TRBV7-2 . TRBD1 TRBJ1-1
CASRGAGYGYTF TGTGCCAGCAGAGGGGCAGGGTATGGCTACACCTTC TRBV27 . . TRBJ1-2
CASSVEAEVNTEAFF TGTGCCAGCAGTGTGGAAGCCGAGGTGAACACTGAAGCTTTCTTT TRBV6-4 . . TRBJ1-1
CASMGGKSYEQYF TGTGCCAGCATGGGCGGGAAGTCCTACGAGCAGTACTTC TRBV6-4 . . TRBJ2-7
CAWSSGTETYEQYF TGTGCCTGGAGTAGTGGGACGGAGACCTACGAGCAGTACTTC TRBV30 . . TRBJ2-7
CASSLLTSGGYEQYF TGTGCCAGCAGCTTACTCACTAGCGGGGGCTACGAGCAGTACTTC TRBV11-2 . TRBD2 TRBJ2-7
CASSPPVSLSYEQYF TGTGCCAGCAGCCCCCCGGTAAGTCTCTCCTACGAGCAGTACTTC TRBV7-9 . . TRBJ2-7
CASSNYGTGSGQPQHF TGTGCCAGCAGCAATTATGGGACAGGGAGTGGACAGCCCCAGCATTTT TRBV13 . TRBD1 TRBJ1-5
CASSLAKGLVLEGDTQYF TGCGCCAGCAGCTTGGCCAAGGGACTAGTACTGGAGGGGGATACGCAGTATTTT TRBV5-1 . TRBD2 TRBJ2-3
CASSLVRLEAFF TGTGCCAGCAGCTTAGTTCGCCTGGAAGCTTTCTTT TRBV7-9 . . TRBJ1-1
CASSLLNSGNDWELFF TGCGCCAGCAGCCTTCTCAATAGCGGGAATGACTGGGAGCTGTTTTTT TRBV5-1 . TRBD2 TRBJ2-2
CASSEYGWNEQFF TGTGCCAGCAGTGAGTACGGGTGGAATGAGCAGTTCTTC TRBV6-1 . . TRBJ2-1
CASRTSGSSYNEQFF TGTGCCAGCAGAACGAGCGGGAGCTCCTACAATGAGCAGTTCTTC TRBV6-6 . TRBD2 TRBJ2-1
CASSVGGTDTQYF TGTGCCAGCAGCGTAGGGGGCACAGATACGCAGTATTTT TRBV9 few . TRBJ2-3
CASSYPGGYEQYF TGTGCCAGCAGTTACCCGGGTGGGTACGAGCAGTACTTC TRBV6-5 . . TRBJ2-7
CASSLGPSSYNEQFF TGTGCCAGCAGCTTAGGACCAAGCTCCTACAATGAGCAGTTCTTC TRBV7-3 . . TRBJ2-1